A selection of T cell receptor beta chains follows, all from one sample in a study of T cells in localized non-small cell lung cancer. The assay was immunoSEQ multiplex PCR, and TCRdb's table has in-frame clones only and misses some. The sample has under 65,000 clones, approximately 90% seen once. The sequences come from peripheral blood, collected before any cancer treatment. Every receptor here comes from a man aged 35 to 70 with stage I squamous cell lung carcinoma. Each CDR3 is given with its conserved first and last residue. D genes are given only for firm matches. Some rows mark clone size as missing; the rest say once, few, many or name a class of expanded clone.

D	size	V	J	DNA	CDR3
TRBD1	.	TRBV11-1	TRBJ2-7	TGTGCCAGCAGCTTCACCGGGACAGCAGAGCAGTACTTC	CASSFTGTAEQYF
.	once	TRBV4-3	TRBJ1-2	TGCGCCAGCAGCCAAGTTAGCCTACCCGGCTTCTATGGCTACACCTTC	CASSQVSLPGFYGYTF
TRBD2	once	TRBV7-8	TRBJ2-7	TGTGCCAGCAGCCCCTTCAGCGGGCAGCGGGAGTACGAGCAGTACTTC	CASSPFSGQREYEQYF
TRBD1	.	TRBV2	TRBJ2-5	TGTGCCAGCAGTAAAATATCTGGGACAGGCGGAGTGGGGGAGACCCAGTACTTC	CASSKISGTGGVGETQYF
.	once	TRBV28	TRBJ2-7	TGTGCCAGCGAGGGATCTCCCTACGAGCAGTACTTC	CASEGSPYEQYF
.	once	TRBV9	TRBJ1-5	TGTGCCAGCGGAAAGGGTGTCGGGGTTAATCAGCCCCAGCATTTT	CASGKGVGVNQPQHF
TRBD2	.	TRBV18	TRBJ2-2	TGTGCCAGCGCGGGACTAGATGTCACCGGGGAGCTGTTTTTT	CASAGLDVTGELFF
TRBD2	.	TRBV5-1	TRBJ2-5	TGCGCCAGCAGCTTGACCCCCACTAGCGACCAAGAGACCCAGTACTTC	CASSLTPTSDQETQYF
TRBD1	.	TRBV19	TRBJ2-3	TGTGCCAGTAGTCCAACCCAGACAGGGAACACGCAGTATTTT	CASSPTQTGNTQYF
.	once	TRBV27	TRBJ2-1	TGTGCCAGCAGTCACCGCCCCCTAGACTATTACAATGAGCAGTTCTTC	CASSHRPLDYYNEQFF
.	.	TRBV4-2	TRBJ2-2	TGTGCCAGCAGCCAAGAGGTTAGGGGGAACACCGGGGAGCTGTTTTTT	CASSQEVRGNTGELFF
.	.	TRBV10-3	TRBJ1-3	TGTGCCATCAGCCTGGGGGGTTTGTCTGGAAACACCATATATTTT	CAISLGGLSGNTIYF
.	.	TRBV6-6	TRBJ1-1	TGTGCCAGCAGTTATGCCGCTTGGGGGGAGAACACTGAAGCTTTCTTT	CASSYAAWGENTEAFF
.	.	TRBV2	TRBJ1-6	TGTGCCAGCTTCCGGGAGCCGAATTCACCCCTCCACTTT	CASFREPNSPLHF
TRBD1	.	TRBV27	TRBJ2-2	TGTGCCAGCAGTGCCCGGATGGGACAGGGGGCCCGGGGCACCGGGGAGCTGTTTTTT	CASSARMGQGARGTGELFF
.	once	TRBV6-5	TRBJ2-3	TGTGCCACCTCTCGAAGCCATAGCACAGATACGCAGTATTTT	CATSRSHSTDTQYF
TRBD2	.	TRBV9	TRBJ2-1	TGTGCCAGCAGCTTGAGGGGACTAGCGGACTACAATGAGCAGTTCTTC	CASSLRGLADYNEQFF
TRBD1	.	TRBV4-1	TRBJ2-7	TGCGCCAGCAGCCGTGGTGCCGGGACAGGAGAGATGTACGAGCAGTACTTC	CASSRGAGTGEMYEQYF
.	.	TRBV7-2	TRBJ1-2	TGTGCCAGCACCGGGGGGGTAGGGAGGATAGGTGGCTACACCTTC	CASTGGVGRIGGYTF
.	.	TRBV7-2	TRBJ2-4	TGTGCCAGCAGCCCAGGGGCTGGACGGGACATTCAGTACTTC	CASSPGAGRDIQYF
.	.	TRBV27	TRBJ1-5	TGTGCCAGCAGTTTGGGGGGGGATCAGCCCCAGCATTTT	CASSLGGDQPQHF
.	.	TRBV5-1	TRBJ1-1	TGCGCCAGCAGCTTGGCGGGGACGGTCGAAGCTTTCTTT	CASSLAGTVEAFF
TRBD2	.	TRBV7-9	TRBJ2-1	TGTGCCAGCAGCTTAGCGCTAGCGGGGTCCTACAATGAGCAGTTCTTC	CASSLALAGSYNEQFF
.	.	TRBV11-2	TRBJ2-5	TGTGCCAGCAGCTTAGGCAGCTTAAAGACCCAGTACTTC	CASSLGSLKTQYF
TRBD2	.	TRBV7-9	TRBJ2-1	TGTGCCAGCAGCTTAGAAAGCGGGAGGGCCCTTGAGCAGTTCTTC	CASSLESGRALEQFF
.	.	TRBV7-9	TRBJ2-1	TGTGCCAGCAGCTTTCCTAAGGGTGAGCAGTTCTTC	CASSFPKGEQFF
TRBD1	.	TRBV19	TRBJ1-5	TGTGCCAGTAACACCCAGGGGGCCGGGAGCAATCAGCCCCAGCATTTT	CASNTQGAGSNQPQHF
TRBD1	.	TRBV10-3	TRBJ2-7	TGTGCCATCAGCTTTGGAGGGACAGGAAGCTCCTACGAGCAGTACTTC	CAISFGGTGSSYEQYF
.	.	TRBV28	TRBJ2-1	TGTGCCAGCAGCCCCCCTTTCTACAATGAGCAGTTCTTC	CASSPPFYNEQFF
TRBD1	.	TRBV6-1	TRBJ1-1	TGTGCCAGCAGTTCTACAGGGGGCACTGAAGCTTTCTTT	CASSSTGGTEAFF
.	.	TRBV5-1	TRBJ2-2	TGCGCCAGCAGCTTGGCCTTGGGGGCGTTCACCGGGGAGCTGTTTTTT	CASSLALGAFTGELFF
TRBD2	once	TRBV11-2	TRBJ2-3	TGTGCCAGCAGAGGACTAGCGGGACGCACAGATACGCAGTATTTT	CASRGLAGRTDTQYF
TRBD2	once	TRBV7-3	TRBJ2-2	TGTGCCAGCAGCTTAAAAGCGGGAGGTAACACCGGGGAGCTGTTTTTT	CASSLKAGGNTGELFF
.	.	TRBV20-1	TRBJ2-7	TGCAGTGCTGCGGACAGCTACGAGCAGTACTTC	CSAADSYEQYF
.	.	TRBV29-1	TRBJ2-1	TGCAGCGTTGAGCCTGGAGGGGGAGGGTCCTACAATGAGCAGTTCTTC	CSVEPGGGGSYNEQFF
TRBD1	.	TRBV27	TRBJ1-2	TGTGCCAGCAGTTTAAGGTGGGGAGGCGGACAGGGGCCCATAGACTATGGCTACACCTTC	CASSLRWGGGQGPIDYGYTF
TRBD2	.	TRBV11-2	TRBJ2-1	TGTGCCAGCAGCAGTAGCGGGAGGTCCCTCAATGAGCAGTTCTTC	CASSSSGRSLNEQFF
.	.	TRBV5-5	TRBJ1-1	TGTGCCAGCAGCTTGGAGGGTTGGACTGAAGCTTTCTTT	CASSLEGWTEAFF
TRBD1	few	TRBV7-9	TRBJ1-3	TGTGCCAGCAGCTTCAGGGGGCTCTCTGGAAACACCATATATTTT	CASSFRGLSGNTIYF
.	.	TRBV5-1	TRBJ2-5	TGCGCCAGCACCAAGGACAGTCAAGAGACCCAGTACTTC	CASTKDSQETQYF
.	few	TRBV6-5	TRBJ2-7	TGTGCCAGCAGTTACTCAGTCAGCTACGAGCAGTACTTC	CASSYSVSYEQYF
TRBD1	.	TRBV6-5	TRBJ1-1	TGTGCCAGCAGAGTTGGACAGGAGAACACTGAAGCTTTCTTT	CASRVGQENTEAFF
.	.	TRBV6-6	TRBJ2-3	TGTGCCAGCAGTTACTCGATAAGGGTCTCCACAGATACGCAGTATTTT	CASSYSIRVSTDTQYF
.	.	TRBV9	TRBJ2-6	TGTGCCAGCAGCGTAAGGGGTTCTGGGGCCAACGTCCTGACTTTC	CASSVRGSGANVLTF
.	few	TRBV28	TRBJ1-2	TGTGCCAGCAGTTCATACCAGACGGGATATGGCTACACCTTC	CASSSYQTGYGYTF
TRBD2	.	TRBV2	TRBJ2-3	TGTGCCAGCCGGGGGACTAGCGGGAGGGCCTTCTTAGAAGATACGCAGTATTTT	CASRGTSGRAFLEDTQYF
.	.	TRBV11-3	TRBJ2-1	TGTGCCAGCAGCAAGGGAAATGAGCAGTTCTTC	CASSKGNEQFF
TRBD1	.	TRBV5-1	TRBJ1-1	TGCGCCAGCAGCTGGACAGGGGCCGAAGCTTTCTTT	CASSWTGAEAFF
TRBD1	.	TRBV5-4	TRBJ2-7	TGTGCCAGCAGCTTCCGCTTTGGGACAGACTACGAGCAGTACTTC	CASSFRFGTDYEQYF
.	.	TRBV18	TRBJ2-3	TGTGCCAGCTCACCAGGGGCCAGGGTCACAGATACGCAGTATTTT	CASSPGARVTDTQYF
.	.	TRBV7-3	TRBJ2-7	TGTGCCAGCAGCTCGGACGCGAGCTCCTACGAGCAGTACTTC	CASSSDASSYEQYF
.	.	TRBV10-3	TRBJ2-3	TGTGCCATCACGGGCAGTTACACAGATACGCAGTATTTT	CAITGSYTDTQYF
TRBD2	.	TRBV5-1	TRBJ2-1	TGCGCCAGCAGCTTGGGACTAGCGGGAGTCGACGAGCAGTTCTTC	CASSLGLAGVDEQFF
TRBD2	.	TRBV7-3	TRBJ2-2	TGTGCCAGCAGCGCAACTAGCGCCGGGGAGCTGTTTTTT	CASSATSAGELFF
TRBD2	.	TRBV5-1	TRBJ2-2	TGCGCCAGCAGCCCACCTTTAGGACGGGAGGCCGCCGGGGAGCTGTTTTTT	CASSPPLGREAAGELFF
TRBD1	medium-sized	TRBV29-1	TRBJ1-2	TGCAGCGTTGGCAGGGACAGGGGTGGCTACACCTTC	CSVGRDRGGYTF
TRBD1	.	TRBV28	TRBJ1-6	TGTGCCAGCACCGAAATCAGGGGGGTAAACGATAATTCACCCCTCCACTTT	CASTEIRGVNDNSPLHF
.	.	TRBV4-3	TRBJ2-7	TGCGCCAGCAGCCTAGGGACTTGGAGCTCCTACGAGCAGTACTTC	CASSLGTWSSYEQYF
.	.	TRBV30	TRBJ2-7	TGTGCCTGGAGAACGGGCGGGTTGGGCTACGAGCAGTACTTC	CAWRTGGLGYEQYF
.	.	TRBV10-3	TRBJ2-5	TGTGCCATCAGCGCGGGACAATTCCAGTACTTC	CAISAGQFQYF